This entry lists 14 T cell receptor beta chains sequenced from one sample in a study of memory CD4+ T cells and cytomegalovirus serostatus. Single viable CD3+CD4+CD8-CD45RO+ cells were sorted as the memory CD4+ T cells. Assay used: immunoSEQ multiplex PCR; TCRdb lists only in-frame clones, some missing. Of approximately 47,000 clones in the sample, around four fifths were seen once. Sequencing used memory CD4+ T cells from blood. The source is an adult in good health and CMV-seronegative.

The chain joins TRBV6-5 to TRBJ2-7; D tentatively fits TRBD1 or TRBD2 (6 bases each). In germline, CDR1 is MNHEY, CDR2 SVGAGI. CDR3 length equals 12 residues. The V end lost 10 bases, the J end lost 0 bases, and 10 bases lay between the germline ends. The CDR3 sequence: CATRGDSYEQYF. The CDR3 nucleotides are TGTGCCACAAGGGGGGACTCCTACGAGCAGTACTTC.

The V gene is TRBV5-1, the J gene TRBJ1-5, with D maybe TRBD1 (5 bases). V was trimmed by 3 bases and J by 6 bases, leaving 19 bases between them. There are 16 residues in the CDR3. Germline values: CDR1 SGHRS, CDR2 YFSETQ. DNA for the CDR3: TGCGCCAGCAGCTCGCAACCAGGGTACAACAGTCAGCCCCAGCATTTT. It encodes CASSSQPGYNSQPQHF.

Only one count was recorded for this clone. The chain is built from TRBV30 and TRBJ2-1; 7 bases match TRBD2. Germline CDR1 and CDR2: GTSNPN and SVGIG (reference sequence). The V and J ends lost 3 bases and 2 bases, in that order; junction bases with no gene match: 4. The CDR3 length is 14 residues. The CDR3 spells CAWRRSGTYNEQFF. In nucleotides, the CDR3 is TGTGCCTGGAGGCGGAGCGGGACCTACAATGAGCAGTTCTTC.

J is TRBJ2-7 and V is TRBV11-2, with D hard to call. The CDR3 contains 14 residues. Germline CDR1 SGHAT, CDR2 FQNNGV. Trimming cost V 5 bases and J 2 bases, with 13 bases left between them. CDR3 nucleotide sequence: TGTGCCAGCAGCGCATCGCGTTACCCCTACGAGCAGTACTTC. This encodes CASSASRYPYEQYF.

This chain's CDR3 is CASSVEVLASRAEQFF. DNA of the CDR3: TGTGCCAGCAGCGTAGAGGTGCTAGCTTCAAGGGCTGAGCAGTTCTTC. The rearrangement links TRBV9 to TRBJ2-1; a possible D gene is TRBD2 (5 bases). The CDR3 contains 16 residues. Germline V gene sequence: CDR1 SGDLS, CDR2 YYNGEE. The V gene lost 0 bases and the J gene lost 9 bases, with 19 bases spanning the gap.

The chain couples TRBV7-9 to TRBJ2-5, with D possibly matching TRBD1 (5 bases). From germline, CDR1 is SEHNR and CDR2 FQNEAQ (reference sequence). Trimming left V 7 bases short and J 3 bases short, with 15 bases between. The CDR3 loop spans 14 amino acids. The CDR3 loop is CASTYLGAKETQYF. CDR3 bases: TGTGCCAGCACCTATCTTGGGGCGAAAGAGACCCAGTACTTC.

The gene calls are TRBV2 and TRBJ1-2; possible D gene TRBD1, 6 bases. The CDR3 length is 13 residues. V was shortened by 5 bases and J by 7 bases, with 14 bases between the two germline ends. Per germline, CDR1 SNHLY and CDR2 FYNNEI. In DNA form, the CDR3 reads TGTGCCAGCAGTCCCACGGGGGGCACTGGCTACACCTTC. It translates to CASSPTGGTGYTF.

This clone appeared once. V usage is TRBV29-1 and J usage is TRBJ2-1; the D is unclear. CDR3 length equals 12 residues. Germline values: CDR1 SQVTM, CDR2 ANQGSEA. V gave up 5 bases and J gave up 4 bases, with 9 bases separating them. This chain's CDR3 is CSVRVGYNEQFF. DNA for the CDR3: TGCAGCGTTCGAGTGGGATACAATGAGCAGTTCTTC.

This clone was observed a single time. The chain is built from TRBV5-1 and TRBJ1-4; D is undetermined. V lost 1 base and J lost 8, with 12 bases in between. The CDR3 sequence is 14 residues long. Germline V gene lookup returns CDR1 SGHRS and CDR2 YFSETQ. The CDR3 protein is CASSLLGSQEKLFF. The CDR3 coding sequence is TGCGCCAGCAGCTTGTTAGGCAGTCAAGAAAAACTGTTTTTT.

J is TRBJ2-1 and V is TRBV5-1; 12 bases agree with TRBD2. J was trimmed by 8 bases and V by 4 bases; bases with no gene match: 13. Germline lookup yields CDR1 SGHRS and CDR2 YFSETQ. The CDR3 is 17 residues long. Written as DNA, the CDR3 is TGCGCCAGCAGCCCGACACCGGGACTAGCGGGTTTCGATGAGCAGTTCTTC. Residues: CASSPTPGLAGFDEQFF.

The rearrangement uses TRBV6-1 and TRBJ2-2; 9 bases are shared with TRBD2. J gave up 6 bases and V 7 bases, and 9 bases lay outside the gene matches. The CDR3 spans 15 residues. CDR1 is MNHNS and CDR2 is SASEGT in the germline V gene. The CDR3 sequence is CASTSAGGRAGELFF. The CDR3 bases are TGTGCCAGCACTTCTGCGGGGGGGCGAGCCGGGGAGCTGTTTTTT.

The chain has TRBV27 and TRBJ2-3, with TRBD2 identical over 7 bases. CDR1 and CDR2 from the germline V gene are MNHEY and SMNVEV (reference sequence). J lost 9 bases, V lost 6 bases, and 9 bases had no gene match. CDR3 size: 13 residues. CDR3 protein: CASSRREVETQYF. CDR3 bases: TGTGCCAGCAGCCGTCGGGAGGTCGAGACGCAGTATTTT.

The chain uses TRBV12-5 and TRBJ1-6, with 8 nucleotides matching TRBD1. Germline V gene data show CDR1 as LGHNT and CDR2 as FRNRAP. V shed 5 bases, J shed 8 bases, and the junction held 5 bases outside the gene matches. The CDR3 loop spans 14 amino acids. The DNA for the CDR3 is TGTGCTAGTGGTGCAGGACAGGGTTATTCACCCCTCCACTTT. Residues: CASGAGQGYSPLHF.

The CDR3 sequence: CASSYSQAPIQYF. The CDR3 region has the DNA TGTGCCAGCAGTTACTCCCAGGCGCCCATTCAGTACTTC. The chain links TRBV6-6 to TRBJ2-4; no clear D. CDR1 and CDR2 (germline): MNHNY, SVGAGI (reference sequence). Trimming pared 0 bases from V and 9 bases from J, leaving 9 bases between. The CDR3 contains 13 residues.